The clone carrying this TCR beta chain was seen only a few times. Its cognate antigen is unknown. The entry originates in a study of T-cell reconstitution after alpha-beta-depleted transplantation in children. General study findings and limits: The study reportedly traced alpha-beta T cells about two months after transplant to several hundred expanded graft clones. Surviving recipient T cells and thymic progenitors accounted for the high day-60 TCRbeta diversity observed in some patients. A year post-transplant, T-cell counts and diversity derived mostly from newly produced T cells.

Preparation of the TCRbeta library involved a method that used unique molecular identifiers. TCRdb processed the PCR reads anew with MiXCR; each CDR3 protein has one entry. The sample lists fewer than 700,000 distinct CDR3 sequences, more than 20% seen once, with 11% to 15% in the top ten. The V segment lost 6 bases and the J segment 1 base; nucleotides outside the gene matches: 8. The CDR3 runs to 15 residues. Germline V gives CDR1 ENHRY, CDR2 SYGVKD. The input for sequencing was PBMCs, mostly from graft donor cells, taken 360 days after TCRalphabeta/CD19-depleted stem cell transplant. The TCR comes from a boy under three years old who had a stem cell transplant for acute myeloid leukemia, so the T cells may come from the graft donor. The genes are TRBV10-3 and TRBJ2-7; the match to TRBD1 covers 8 bases. In DNA form, the CDR3 reads TGTGCCATCAGGGTAGGACAGGGACCTTCCTACGAGCAGTACTTC. Its translation is CAIRVGQGPSYEQYF.